The 22 T cell receptor beta chains below were found in one sample sequenced in a study of cytomegalovirus exposure and HLA in healthy donors. Primers included in the PCR were 60 Vbeta and 13 Jbeta primers. Profiling relied on immunoSEQ multiplex PCR, and the TCRdb table lists in-frame clones only, not all of them. The table has approximately 140,000 clones, more than 75% seen once. Specimen: PBMCs. The source of these receptors is a man in his forties or fifties in good health and CMV-seronegative.

V and J are TRBV19 and TRBJ2-7, with D perhaps TRBD1 (6 bases). Germline CDR1 LNHDA, CDR2 SQIVND (reference sequence). V dropped 4 bases and J dropped 1 base, with 8 bases sitting between them. This CDR3 comprises 13 residues. CDR3 DNA: TGTGCCAGTAGTACGACAGGTTCCTACGAGCAGTACTTC. It is translated as CASSTTGSYEQYF.

This chain uses TRBV15 with TRBJ1-2; possible D gene TRBD1, 6 bases. CDR1 and CDR2 from the germline V gene are LNHNV and YYDKDF (reference sequence). The CDR3 covers 15 residues. V was cut by 3 bases and J by 4 bases, with 15 bases left in between. CDR3 region: CATSRGQDTFYGYTF. The CDR3, as DNA: TGTGCCACCAGCAGGGGACAAGACACCTTCTATGGCTACACCTTC.

CDR3 DNA: TGTGCCATCATGCTGGGGGGGGATACTGAAGCTTTCTTT. The encoded protein is CAIMLGGDTEAFF. The chain joins TRBV6-1 to TRBJ1-1; D perhaps matches TRBD1 (5 bases). Germline CDR1 MNHNS, CDR2 SASEGT. V lost 10 bases to trimming and J lost 5 bases, with 17 bases between them. The CDR3 spans 13 residues.

This chain joins TRBV30 and TRBJ2-3, with 13 bases that match TRBD2. Per the germline V gene, CDR1 is GTSNPN and CDR2 is SVGIG (reference sequence). V dropped 3 bases and J dropped 2; count of bases not matched to a gene: 11. The CDR3 sequence is 18 residues long. CDR3 sequence: CAWSGRLAGGNYTDTQYF. The DNA for the CDR3 is TGTGCCTGGAGCGGTCGACTAGCGGGGGGAAATTACACAGATACGCAGTATTTT.

This chain connects TRBV28 to TRBJ2-5; 15 bases line up with TRBD2. Near its end, the DNA agrees better with TRBJ2-7, so the J call may be wrong. The CDR3 contains 19 residues. Germline V gene data show CDR1 as MDHEN and CDR2 as SYDVKM. Written as DNA, the CDR3 is TGTGCCAGCAGTAGCCCCCCGGGACTAGCGGGAGGATACCCCTACGAGCAGTACTTC. Translation: CASSSPPGLAGGYPYEQYF.

CDR3 amino acids: CASRKGQFNSYEQYF. CDR3 bases: TGTGCCAGCAGGAAGGGACAGTTCAACTCCTACGAGCAGTACTTC. V is TRBV28 and J is TRBJ2-7, with 7 bases that match TRBD1. The CDR3 spans 15 residues. Germline lookup yields CDR1 MDHEN and CDR2 SYDVKM. V lost 6 bases and J lost 0; bases outside the gene matches: 8.

The J gene is TRBJ2-3, the V gene TRBV6-5; D perhaps matches TRBD2 (6 bases). Germline V lookup: CDR1 MNHEY, CDR2 SVGAGI. The length of the CDR3 is 16 residues. V lost 2 bases and J 6 bases, leaving 18 bases between the germline ends. CDR3 residues: CASSYTSNSPRDTQYF. The CDR3 coding sequence is TGTGCCAGCAGTTACACTAGCAACTCCCCCCGGGATACGCAGTATTTT.

The gene calls are TRBV4-1 and TRBJ2-1; TRBD2 aligns across 10 bases. The germline V gene encodes CDR1 MGHRA and CDR2 YSYEKL. V dropped 4 bases and J dropped 0; count of bases not matched to a gene: 21. The CDR3 has 22 amino acids. The chain's CDR3 is CASSPLHRTLTLAGDSYNEQFF. CDR3 DNA sequence: TGCGCCAGCAGCCCCCTACACCGTACTTTGACTCTAGCGGGAGACTCCTACAATGAGCAGTTCTTC.

The rearrangement links TRBV7-2 to TRBJ2-5; 7 bases align to TRBD1. CDR3 length equals 14 residues. V gave up 5 bases and J gave up 1 base; unmatched junction bases: 4. The germline V gene has CDR1 SGHTA and CDR2 FQGNSA. The CDR3 is CASSPRDSQETQYF. The DNA of the CDR3 is TGTGCCAGCAGCCCCCGGGACAGCCAAGAGACCCAGTACTTC.

The V call is TRBV5-4, the J call TRBJ1-2; 7 nucleotides agree with TRBD1. Looked up from germline, CDR1 is SGHNT and CDR2 is YYREEE (reference sequence). The CDR3 totals 15 residues. Trimming took 0 bases from V and 4 from J; bases not matched to a gene: 6. CDR3 bases: TGTGCCAGCAGCTTGGCCTCAGGGACAGTCTATGGCTACACCTTC. The encoded protein is CASSLASGTVYGYTF.

The chain employs TRBV10-2 and TRBJ2-3, with D hard to call. CDR3 size: 13 residues. The germline gives CDR1 WSHSY, CDR2 SAAADI. V lost 2 bases and J lost 3, with 6 bases in between. This CDR3 reads CASSELETDTQYF. Written as DNA, the CDR3 is TGCGCCAGCAGTGAGCTAGAGACAGATACGCAGTATTTT.

Regarding this clone: The sample carries other DNA sequences with the same CDR3. The chain recombines TRBV4-1 with TRBJ2-7; 7 positions match TRBD2. This CDR3 region has 15 residues. V lost 1 base, J lost 5 bases, and 8 bases stayed unmatched. Germline values: CDR1 MGHRA, CDR2 YSYEKL. CDR3 sequence: CASSQVPSGNNEQYF. The CDR3 coding sequence is TGCGCCAGCAGCCAAGTCCCTAGCGGAAACAACGAGCAGTACTTC.

The chain recombines TRBV7-2 with TRBJ2-3, with 11 bases matching TRBD2. After removal of 5 bases from V and 3 bases from J, the junction contained 13 bases not matched to a gene. Germline CDR1 reads SGHTA; CDR2 reads FQGNSA. CDR3 length: 18 residues. Here the CDR3 DNA reads TGTGCCAGCAGCACCTTAGCGGGGGGGTCTTTTGTGACAGATACGCAGTATTTT. Amino acids: CASSTLAGGSFVTDTQYF.

The V call is TRBV2, the J call TRBJ1-2; 9 bases fit TRBD1. The CDR3 covers 14 residues. V dropped 6 bases and J dropped 14; count of bases not matched to a gene: 16. The germline gives CDR1 SNHLY, CDR2 FYNNEI. CDR3 bases: TGTGCCAGCAGCCCAGAGGGGACAGGGTATGTTATGACCTTC. Translated, it gives CASSPEGTGYVMTF. Filled out from reference TRBV2 and TRBJ1-2, the complete variable domain reads EPEVTQTPSHQVTQMGQEVILRCVPISNHLYFYWYRQILGQKVEFLVSFYNNEISEKSEIFDDQFSVERPDGSNFTLKIRSTKLEDSAMYFCASSPEGTGYVMTFGSGTRLTVV.

The genes are TRBV6-6 and TRBJ2-4, with a possible D match to TRBD2 (5 bases). Trimming removed 6 bases from V and 9 bases from J, with 18 bases in between. Germline CDR1 MNHNY, CDR2 SVGAGI (reference sequence). The CDR3 spans 14 residues. The chain's CDR3 is CASRSWAGEGIQYF. CDR3 coding DNA: TGTGCCAGCAGGTCGTGGGCGGGCGAGGGCATTCAGTACTTC.

Turning to this clone: The junction does not match germline at one end; this may be a read error. The chain couples TRBV18 to TRBJ2-4, with TRBD1 identical over 7 bases. Germline-derived CDR1 and CDR2 are KGHSH and LQKENI. The CDR3 has 16 residues. Here the CDR3 reads CASSPRQGVSKNSQYF. The CDR3 DNA reads TGTGCCAGCTCACCTCGACAGGGAGTGTCCAAAAACAGTCAGTACTTC.

This sequence joins TRBV2 and TRBJ2-7; 13 nucleotides match TRBD2. V dropped 6 bases and J dropped 2; count of bases not matched to a gene: 16. Germline assignment: CDR1 SNHLY and CDR2 FYNNEI. This CDR3 is built from 19 residues. CDR3 DNA sequence: TGTGCCAGCAGCACCGCCAGCACTAGCGGGGGGGAGTGGGCCTACGAGCAGTACTTC. This codes for CASSTASTSGGEWAYEQYF.

The chain uses TRBV18 and TRBJ2-1, with 8 bases identical to TRBD2. Germline trimming cut 1 base from V and 0 bases from J; bases unmatched to any gene: 2. Germline lookup yields CDR1 KGHSH and CDR2 LQKENI. CDR3 length: 16 residues. CDR3 in amino acids: CASSPLSGSSYNEQFF. Here the CDR3 DNA reads TGTGCCAGCTCACCACTGAGCGGGAGCTCCTACAATGAGCAGTTCTTC.

The chain carries TRBV7-9 and TRBJ2-4; no clear D gene. The V and J ends lost 4 bases and 0 bases respectively, with 13 bases between them. This CDR3 is built from 16 residues. Germline CDR1 reads SEHNR; CDR2 reads FQNEAQ (reference sequence). Here the CDR3 reads CASSSKSSPAKNIQYF. The CDR3, as DNA: TGTGCCAGCAGCTCCAAATCCAGTCCAGCCAAAAACATTCAGTACTTC.

Comments on this clone: Its ends do not fully match the called genes, so a read error is possible. The chain carries TRBV7-9 and TRBJ1-1; D not resolved. The CDR3 contains 11 residues. Germline CDR1 SEHNR, CDR2 FQNEAQ (reference sequence). CDR3 DNA sequence: TGTTCCAGCAGCCCCGGCGGTGAAGCTTTCTTT. This codes for CSSSPGGEAFF.

This clone was seen only once. The CDR3 spells CAWSAGSNEQFF. In DNA form, the CDR3 reads TGTGCCTGGAGTGCCGGGAGTAATGAGCAGTTCTTC. The V and J genes are TRBV30 and TRBJ2-1; D might be TRBD2 (6 bases). V was pared by 1 base and J by 7 bases, with 8 bases between. The germline V gene encodes CDR1 GTSNPN and CDR2 SVGIG (reference sequence). The CDR3 loop spans 12 amino acids. The whole variable domain, filled in from reference TRBV30 and TRBJ2-1, reads SQTIHQWPATLVQPVGSPLSLECTVEGTSNPNLYWYRQAAGRGLQLLFYSVGIGQISSEVPQNLSASRPQDRQFILSSKKLLLSDSGFYLCAWSAGSNEQFFGPGTRLTVL.

Worth noting for this clone: The junction differs from germline at one of its ends, possibly a read error. This chain connects TRBV7-9 to TRBJ2-5, with 15 bases fitting TRBD2. This CDR3 region has 18 residues. Germline-derived CDR1 and CDR2 are SEHNR and FQNEAQ (reference sequence). The CDR3 coding sequence is TGTTCCAGCAGCGCTGGGACTAGCGGGAGGATTCCTCAAGAGACCCAGTACTTC. It translates to CSSSAGTSGRIPQETQYF.